This passage covers 23 T cell receptor beta chains from one sample sequenced in a study of blood T cell repertoires in COVID-19. The method was immunoSEQ multiplex PCR; TCRdb's version includes in-frame clones alone and lacks a portion of them. Among about 340,000 clones listed, 80% to 90% were seen once. The sequencing sample was made of PBMCs or T cells enriched from blood (not recorded which). These receptors were taken from a woman between 40 and 50 years old with acute COVID-19.

This CDR3 is CASSYSSEASGSYEQYF. CDR3 sequence (DNA): TGTGCCAGCAGTTACTCGAGTGAGGCAAGCGGTTCCTACGAGCAGTACTTC. The chain uses TRBV6-2 or TRBV6-3 and TRBJ2-7; perhaps TRBD2 as D (5 bases). The germline V and J ends were trimmed by 0 bases and 1 base, with 16 bases remaining between them. Germline V gene data show CDR1 as MNHEY and CDR2 as SVGEGT. The CDR3 covers 17 residues.

This chain connects TRBV7-2 to TRBJ2-7, with 14 bases aligning to TRBD2. This CDR3 contains 19 residues. The germline V gene encodes CDR1 SGHTA and CDR2 FQGNSA. V shed 5 bases, J shed 0 bases, and the junction held 12 bases outside the gene matches. Here the CDR3 DNA reads TGTGCCAGCAGCCTAGTAGTTGTGACTAGCGGGAGGGGCTCCTACGAGCAGTACTTC. This gives the protein CASSLVVVTSGRGSYEQYF. Full variable domain (rest looked up from reference TRBV7-2 and TRBJ2-7): GAGVSQSPSNKVTEKGKDVELRCDPISGHTALYWYRQSLGQGLEFLIYFQGNSAPDKSGLPSDRFSAERTGGSVSTLTIQRTQQEDSAVYLCASSLVVVTSGRGSYEQYFGPGTRLTVT.

V gene TRBV7-2 combines with J gene TRBJ2-5; TRBD2 matches 12 bases. Looked up from germline, CDR1 is SGHTA and CDR2 is FQGNSA. Losses at the gene ends were 3 bases for V and 5 bases for J; bases not matched to a gene: 13. The CDR3 is 18 residues long. This CDR3 reads CASSLGHSSGGAGETQYF. In DNA, the CDR3 is TGTGCCAGCAGCTTGGGCCATTCTAGCGGGGGGGCCGGGGAGACCCAGTACTTC.

This rearrangement joins TRBV19 to TRBJ1-2; D possibly corresponds to TRBD1 (5 bases). CDR3 length: 15 residues. V lost 1 base to trimming and J lost 4 bases, with 13 bases between them. The germline CDR1 and CDR2 sequences are LNHDA and SQIVND (reference sequence). Here the CDR3 DNA reads TGTGCCAGTAGTATAGTGGGGGGATTCGGCTATGGCTACACCTTC. Its translation is CASSIVGGFGYGYTF.

The table lists this clone with a few counts. The chain couples TRBV5-6 to TRBJ2-2; D is undetermined. V was clipped by 4 bases and J by 5 bases, with 15 bases between them. The CDR3 totals 15 residues. Per germline, CDR1 SGHDT and CDR2 YYEEEE. The CDR3 DNA sequence: TGTGCCAGCAGCCCTACTCCCGATGTAACCGGGGAGCTGTTTTTT. Translation: CASSPTPDVTGELFF.

CDR3 sequence (DNA): TGTGCCACAACCGACGGGGGTCCCGGAAACACCATATATTTT. It encodes CATTDGGPGNTIYF. The V and J genes are TRBV15 and TRBJ1-3; tentatively, D is TRBD1 (5 bases). The germline CDR1 and CDR2 sequences are LNHNV and YYDKDF (reference sequence). V shed 9 bases and J shed 4 bases, with 16 bases lying between them. The CDR3 covers 14 residues.

The chain combines TRBV7-7 with TRBJ2-5, with TRBD1 as a possible D gene (5 bases). The CDR3 loop spans 13 amino acids. V gave up 5 bases and J gave up 4 bases, with 11 bases separating them. CDR1 is SSHAT, CDR2 FNYEAQ, per germline (reference sequence). The CDR3 DNA follows: TGTGCCAGCAGCCCGGACCAGGGAGAGACCCAGTACTTC. Its protein is CASSPDQGETQYF.

V usage is TRBV18 and J usage is TRBJ1-2; D is unclear. Trimming shortened V by 2 bases and J by 5 bases, and 12 bases separated the two germline ends. CDR1 and CDR2 (germline): KGHSH, LQKENI. The CDR3 has 14 residues. The CDR3 DNA follows: TGTGCCAGCTCACCAAACAGTCTCTTATATGGCTACACCTTC. Translated: CASSPNSLLYGYTF.

This clone was detected once. The V gene is TRBV11-3, the J gene TRBJ2-1; D uncertain. The CDR3 extends over 15 amino acids. V was cut by 5 bases and J by 5 bases, with 16 bases left in between. From germline, CDR1 is SGHNT and CDR2 YENEEA. CDR3 sequence reads: CASSQSAPEDNEQFF. As DNA, the CDR3 is TGTGCCAGCAGCCAGAGCGCCCCGGAAGACAATGAGCAGTTCTTC.

In this sample, this clone turned up once. This chain joins TRBV11-2 and TRBJ1-4; 9 bases line up with TRBD1. CDR1 and CDR2 (germline): SGHAT, FQNNGV. V trimming: 5 bases; J trimming: 6 bases; junction bases outside the gene matches: 4. This CDR3 is built from 14 residues. In DNA, the CDR3 is TGTGCCAGCAGCCTACGGACAGGGGATGAAAAACTGTTTTTT. Its translation: CASSLRTGDEKLFF.

V is TRBV10-3 and J is TRBJ2-3; 7 positions agree with TRBD2. The CDR3 sequence is 16 residues long. Germline lookup yields CDR1 ENHRY and CDR2 SYGVKD. V shed 3 bases, J shed 3 bases, and the junction held 9 bases outside the gene matches. The CDR3 here is CAISDPGGPKTDTQYF. CDR3 DNA: TGTGCCATCAGTGATCCGGGGGGACCCAAGACAGATACGCAGTATTTT.

The chain is built from TRBV21-1 and TRBJ2-2; TRBD2, as called in the table, went unchecked against the DNA. TRBV21-1 is tagged as a pseudogene. The length of the CDR3 is 17 residues. In DNA form, the CDR3 reads TGTGCCAGCAGGACAGTGGCGGGAGGAGGTAACACCGGGGAGCTGTTTTTT. Residues: CASRTVAGGGNTGELFF.

This chain uses TRBV7-2 with TRBJ2-1; 7 bases align to TRBD2. Germline-derived CDR1 and CDR2 are SGHTA and FQGNSA. Trimming removed 11 bases from V and 3 bases from J; junction bases left unmatched: 13. The CDR3 consists of 15 residues. The CDR3 region has the DNA TGTGCCGGTTCTTTGGGCGGGAGCATCTACAATGAGCAGTTCTTC. This translates into CAGSLGGSIYNEQFF.

This rearrangement joins TRBV4-1 to TRBJ1-4; 9 positions agree with TRBD1. V trimming: 4 bases; J trimming: 3 bases; junction bases outside the gene matches: 21. CDR1 is MGHRA, CDR2 YSYEKL, per germline. The CDR3 has 21 residues. The CDR3 region is CASSPDFFRDRVDRANEKLFF. The CDR3, as DNA: TGCGCCAGCAGCCCCGACTTTTTCCGGGACAGGGTCGATCGGGCTAATGAAAAACTGTTTTTT.

The J gene is TRBJ1-1, the V gene TRBV18; D not resolved. Germline lookup yields CDR1 KGHSH and CDR2 LQKENI. The CDR3 has 15 residues. V was clipped by 1 base and J by 3 bases, with 12 bases between them. The CDR3 sequence: CASSPRLGKDTEAFF. CDR3 sequence (DNA): TGTGCCAGCTCACCACGGCTCGGGAAGGACACTGAAGCTTTCTTT.

This clone occurred a few times. The V gene is TRBV3-1 (or the pseudogene TRBV3-2), the J gene TRBJ1-6, with D possibly matching TRBD1 (6 bases). The CDR3 spans 13 residues. With 2 bases removed from V and 13 bases from J, the gap between germline ends came to 12 bases. Germline CDR1 is LGHDT and CDR2 is YNNKEL (reference sequence). The CDR3 DNA reads TGTGCCAGCAGCCAAAACAGGGCACATCCCCTCCACTTT. Protein product: CASSQNRAHPLHF.

J is TRBJ2-7 and V is TRBV5-5; TRBD1 is a possible D gene (6 bases). Trimming pared 3 bases from V and 1 base from J, leaving 11 bases between. The germline V gene encodes CDR1 SGHKS and CDR2 YYEKEE (reference sequence). There are 14 residues in the CDR3. CDR3 DNA: TGTGCCAGCAGCTCTCCTCAGGGGTCCTACGAGCAGTACTTC. Translating gives CASSSPQGSYEQYF.

The V call is TRBV7-2, the J call TRBJ1-5; possibly TRBD1 for D (6 bases). Germline V lookup: CDR1 SGHTA, CDR2 FQGNSA. CDR3 size: 15 residues. Between the trimmed V and J ends, which lost 2 bases and 7 bases, there was a span of 15 bases. Here the CDR3 reads CASSLFLGGRQPQHF. CDR3 nucleotides: TGTGCCAGCAGCTTATTCTTAGGGGGTAGGCAGCCCCAGCATTTT.

This chain joins TRBV5-6 and TRBJ1-2; 8 nucleotides agree with TRBD1. Trimming removed 5 bases from V and 8 bases from J; junction bases left unmatched: 11. The CDR3 covers 14 residues. Germline lookup yields CDR1 SGHDT and CDR2 YYEEEE. The CDR3 protein is CASSPATGVRGYTF. The CDR3 bases are TGTGCCAGCAGTCCGGCGACAGGGGTCCGGGGCTACACCTTC.

The chain uses TRBV18 and TRBJ2-5, with D tentatively TRBD1 (5 bases). The CDR3 extends over 14 amino acids. The germline V gene encodes CDR1 KGHSH and CDR2 LQKENI. Trimming took off 0 bases at V and 9 bases at J, with 14 bases between the two ends. The CDR3: CASSPPGVPMAQYF. In nucleotides, the CDR3 is TGTGCCAGCTCACCACCAGGGGTCCCCATGGCCCAGTACTTC.

The chain couples TRBV27 to TRBJ2-1; 10 positions agree with TRBD2. Germline CDR1 and CDR2: MNHEY and SMNVEV (reference sequence). V trimming: 6 bases; J trimming: 6 bases; junction bases outside the gene matches: 8. The CDR3 is 15 residues long. The CDR3 loop is CASRPLAGVSNEQFF. CDR3 bases: TGTGCCAGCAGGCCCCTAGCGGGAGTTTCCAATGAGCAGTTCTTC.

The chain recombines TRBV2 with TRBJ2-1; TRBD1 aligns across 7 bases. The CDR3 extends over 13 amino acids. With 6 bases clipped from V and 8 bases from J, the junction kept 7 bases outside the gene matches. The germline CDR1 and CDR2 sequences are SNHLY and FYNNEI. The CDR3 is CASRIDRVYEQFF. The CDR3 DNA reads TGTGCCAGCAGGATAGACAGGGTTTATGAGCAGTTCTTC.

This sequence joins TRBV10-3 and TRBJ1-1; a possible D gene is TRBD1 (5 bases). V lost 9 bases, J lost 4 bases, and 15 bases lay in between. Germline CDR1 reads ENHRY; CDR2 reads SYGVKD. The CDR3 length is 13 residues. CDR3 sequence: CAIKGWEGTEAFF. The CDR3 DNA reads TGTGCCATTAAGGGGTGGGAGGGCACTGAAGCTTTCTTT.